This section outlines one T cell receptor beta chain sequence together with its context. The data derive from a study of blood T cell repertoires in COVID-19. Study at large: The study drew acute and convalescent COVID-19 samples from the United States, Italy and Spain.

The germline V gene has CDR1 LNHDA and CDR2 SQIVND (reference sequence). Germline trimming cut 1 base from V and 2 bases from J; bases unmatched to any gene: 5. The CDR3 loop spans 15 amino acids. The protocol was immunoSEQ multiplex PCR, while the TCRdb copy is restricted to in-frame clones and leaves out a portion. In the table there are around 190,000 clones, more than 75% of which are singletons. Sequencing was done on a sample of peripheral blood. The genes are TRBV19 and TRBJ2-7; 7 bases are a match to TRBD1. The receptor comes from a human donor in a cohort sampled during active COVID-19. CDR3 nucleotides: TGTGCCAGTAGTATAGGTTTCCAGGGGGCCTACGAGCAGTACTTC. Amino acids: CASSIGFQGAYEQYF. Using reference TRBV19 and TRBJ2-7 for the parts outside the CDR3, the full variable domain is DGGITQSPKYLFRKEGQNVTLSCEQNLNHDAMYWYRQDPGQGLRLIYYSQIVNDFQKGDIAEGYSVSREKKESFPLTVTSAQKNPTAFYLCASSIGFQGAYEQYFGPGTRLTVT.